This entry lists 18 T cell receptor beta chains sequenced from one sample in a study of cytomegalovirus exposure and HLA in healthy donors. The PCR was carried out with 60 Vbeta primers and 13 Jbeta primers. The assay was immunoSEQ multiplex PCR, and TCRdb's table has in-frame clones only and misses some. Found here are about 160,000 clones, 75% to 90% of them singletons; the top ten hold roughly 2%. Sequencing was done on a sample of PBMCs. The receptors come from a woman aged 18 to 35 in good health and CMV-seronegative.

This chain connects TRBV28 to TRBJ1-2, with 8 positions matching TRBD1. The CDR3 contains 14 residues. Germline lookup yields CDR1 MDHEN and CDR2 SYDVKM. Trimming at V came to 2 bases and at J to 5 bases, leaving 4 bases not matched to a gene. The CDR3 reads CASSLRTGWYGYTF. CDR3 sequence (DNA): TGTGCCAGCAGTTTACGGACAGGGTGGTATGGCTACACCTTC.

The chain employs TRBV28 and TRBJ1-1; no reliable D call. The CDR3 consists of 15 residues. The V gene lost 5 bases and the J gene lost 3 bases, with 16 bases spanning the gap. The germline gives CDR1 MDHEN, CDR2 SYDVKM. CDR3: CASSPRPAGYTEAFF. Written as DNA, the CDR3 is TGTGCCAGCAGTCCAAGGCCGGCGGGGTACACTGAAGCTTTCTTT.

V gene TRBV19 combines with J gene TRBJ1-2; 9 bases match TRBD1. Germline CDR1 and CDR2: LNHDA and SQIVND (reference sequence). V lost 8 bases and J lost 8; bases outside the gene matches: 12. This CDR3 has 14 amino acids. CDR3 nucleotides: TGTGCCAGTCGACCACCGGACAGGGGTACCGGCTACACCTTC. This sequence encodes CASRPPDRGTGYTF.

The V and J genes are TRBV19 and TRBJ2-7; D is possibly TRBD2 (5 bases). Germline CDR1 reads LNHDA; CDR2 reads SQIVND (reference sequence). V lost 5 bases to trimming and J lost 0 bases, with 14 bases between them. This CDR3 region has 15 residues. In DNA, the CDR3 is TGTGCCAGTAGTCCCTCGGGGTTTAGCTCCTACGAGCAGTACTTC. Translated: CASSPSGFSSYEQYF.

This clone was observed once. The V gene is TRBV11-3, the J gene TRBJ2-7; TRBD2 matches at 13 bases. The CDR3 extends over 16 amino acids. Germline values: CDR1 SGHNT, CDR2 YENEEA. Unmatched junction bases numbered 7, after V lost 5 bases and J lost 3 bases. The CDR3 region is CASSQTSGGIIYEQYF. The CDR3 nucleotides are TGTGCCAGCAGCCAGACTAGCGGGGGGATCATCTACGAGCAGTACTTC.

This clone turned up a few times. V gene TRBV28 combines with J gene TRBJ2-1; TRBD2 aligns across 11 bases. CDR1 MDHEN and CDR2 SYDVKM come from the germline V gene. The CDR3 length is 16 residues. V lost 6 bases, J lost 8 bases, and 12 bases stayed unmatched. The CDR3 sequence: CASRPRGLAERDEQFF. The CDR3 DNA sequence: TGTGCCAGCAGGCCCCGGGGACTAGCGGAGAGGGATGAGCAGTTCTTC.

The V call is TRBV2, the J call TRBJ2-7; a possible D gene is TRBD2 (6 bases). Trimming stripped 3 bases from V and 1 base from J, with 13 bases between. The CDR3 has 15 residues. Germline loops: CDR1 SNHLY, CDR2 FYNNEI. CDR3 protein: CASSDQTSRSYEQYF. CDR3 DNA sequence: TGTGCCAGCAGTGATCAGACTAGTCGATCCTACGAGCAGTACTTC.

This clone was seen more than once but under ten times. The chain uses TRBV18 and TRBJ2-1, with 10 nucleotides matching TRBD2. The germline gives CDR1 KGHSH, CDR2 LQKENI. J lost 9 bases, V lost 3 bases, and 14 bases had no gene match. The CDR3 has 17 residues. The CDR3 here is CASSPRTSGSSGTEQFF. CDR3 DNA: TGTGCCAGCTCACCGCGGACTAGCGGATCCTCTGGCACTGAGCAGTTCTTC.

DNA for the CDR3: TGCAGCGGGGGAACGGGAACTGAAGCTTTCTTT. Translated, it gives CSGGTGTEAFF. This chain joins TRBV29-1 and TRBJ1-1; D gene ambiguous. The CDR3 sequence is 11 residues long. V was cut by 7 bases and J by 5 bases, with 11 bases left in between. CDR1 is SQVTM and CDR2 is ANQGSEA in the germline V gene. The full variable domain, rest sourced from reference TRBV29-1 and TRBJ1-1, is SAVISQKPSRDICQRGTSLTIQCQVDSQVTMMFWYRQQPGQSLTLIATANQGSEATYESGFVIDKFPISRPNLTFSTLTVSNMSPEDSSIYLCSGGTGTEAFFGQGTRLTVV.

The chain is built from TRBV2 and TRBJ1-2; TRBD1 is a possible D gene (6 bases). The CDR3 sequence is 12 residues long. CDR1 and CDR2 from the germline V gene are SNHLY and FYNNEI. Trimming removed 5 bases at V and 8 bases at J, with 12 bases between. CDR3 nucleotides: TGTGCCAGCAGTTCAGCGGGGGCGGGCTACACCTTC. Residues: CASSSAGAGYTF.

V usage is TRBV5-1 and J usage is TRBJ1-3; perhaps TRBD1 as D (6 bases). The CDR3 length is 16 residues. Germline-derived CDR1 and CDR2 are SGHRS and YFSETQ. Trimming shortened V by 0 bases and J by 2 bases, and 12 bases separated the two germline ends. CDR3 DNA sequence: TGCGCCAGCAGCTTGGCCGGGGCAGGGGCTGGAAACACCATATATTTT. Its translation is CASSLAGAGAGNTIYF.

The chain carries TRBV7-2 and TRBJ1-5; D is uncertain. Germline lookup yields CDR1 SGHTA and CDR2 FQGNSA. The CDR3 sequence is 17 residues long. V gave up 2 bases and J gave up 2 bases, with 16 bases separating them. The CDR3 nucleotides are TGTGCCAGCAGCTTATTCTCCTTGGGCTGGGGCAATCAGCCCCAGCATTTT. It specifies CASSLFSLGWGNQPQHF.

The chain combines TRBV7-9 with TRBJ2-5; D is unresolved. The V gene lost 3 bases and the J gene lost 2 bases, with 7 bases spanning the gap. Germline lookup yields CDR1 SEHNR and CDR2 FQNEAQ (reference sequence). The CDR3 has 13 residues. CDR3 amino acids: CASSLTLQETQYF. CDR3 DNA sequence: TGTGCCAGCAGCTTGACACTTCAAGAGACCCAGTACTTC.

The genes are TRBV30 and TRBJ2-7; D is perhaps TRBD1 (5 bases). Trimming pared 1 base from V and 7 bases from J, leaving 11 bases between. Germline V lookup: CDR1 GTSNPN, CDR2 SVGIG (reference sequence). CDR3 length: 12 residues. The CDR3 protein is CAWSGGAPEQYF. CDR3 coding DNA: TGTGCCTGGAGTGGTGGGGCCCCGGAGCAGTACTTC.

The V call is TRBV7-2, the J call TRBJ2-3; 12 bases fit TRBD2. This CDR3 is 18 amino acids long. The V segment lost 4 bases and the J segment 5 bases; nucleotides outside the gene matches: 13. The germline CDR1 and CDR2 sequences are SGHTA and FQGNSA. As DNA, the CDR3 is TGTGCCAGCAGCTCGCCGGGACTAGCGGGCCTTCTATTAGATACGCAGTATTTT. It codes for CASSSPGLAGLLLDTQYF.

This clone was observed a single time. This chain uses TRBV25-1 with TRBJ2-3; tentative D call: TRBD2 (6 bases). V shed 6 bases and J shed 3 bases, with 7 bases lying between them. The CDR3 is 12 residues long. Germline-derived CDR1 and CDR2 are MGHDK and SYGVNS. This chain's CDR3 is CASRGTTDTQYF. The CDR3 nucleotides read TGTGCCAGCAGGGGGACTACAGATACGCAGTATTTT.

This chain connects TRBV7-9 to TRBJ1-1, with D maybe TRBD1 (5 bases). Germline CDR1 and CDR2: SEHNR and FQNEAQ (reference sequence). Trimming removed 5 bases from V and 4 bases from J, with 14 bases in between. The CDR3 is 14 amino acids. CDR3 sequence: CASSVQGITTEAFF. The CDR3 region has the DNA TGTGCCAGCAGCGTCCAGGGTATTACCACTGAAGCTTTCTTT.

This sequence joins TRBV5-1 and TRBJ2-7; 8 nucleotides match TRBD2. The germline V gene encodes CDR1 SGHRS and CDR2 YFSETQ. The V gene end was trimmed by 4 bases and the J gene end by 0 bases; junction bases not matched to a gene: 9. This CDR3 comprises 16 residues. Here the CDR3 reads CASSAPRTSSSYEQYF. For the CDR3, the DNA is TGCGCCAGCAGCGCTCCGAGGACTAGCAGCTCCTACGAGCAGTACTTC.